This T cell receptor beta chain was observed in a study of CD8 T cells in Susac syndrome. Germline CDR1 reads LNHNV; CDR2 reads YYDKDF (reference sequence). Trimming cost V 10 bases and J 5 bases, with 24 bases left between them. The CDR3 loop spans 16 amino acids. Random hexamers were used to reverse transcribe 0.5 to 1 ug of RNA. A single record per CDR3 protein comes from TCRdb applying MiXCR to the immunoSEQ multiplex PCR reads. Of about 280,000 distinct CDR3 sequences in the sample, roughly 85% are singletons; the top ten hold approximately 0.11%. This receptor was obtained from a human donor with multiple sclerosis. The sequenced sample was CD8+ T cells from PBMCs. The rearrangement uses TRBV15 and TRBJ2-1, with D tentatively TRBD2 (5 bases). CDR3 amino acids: CAIRSAGGQTNNEQFF. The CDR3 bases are TGTGCCATCAGGTCGGCGGGTGGCCAAACGAACAATGAGCAGTTCTTC.